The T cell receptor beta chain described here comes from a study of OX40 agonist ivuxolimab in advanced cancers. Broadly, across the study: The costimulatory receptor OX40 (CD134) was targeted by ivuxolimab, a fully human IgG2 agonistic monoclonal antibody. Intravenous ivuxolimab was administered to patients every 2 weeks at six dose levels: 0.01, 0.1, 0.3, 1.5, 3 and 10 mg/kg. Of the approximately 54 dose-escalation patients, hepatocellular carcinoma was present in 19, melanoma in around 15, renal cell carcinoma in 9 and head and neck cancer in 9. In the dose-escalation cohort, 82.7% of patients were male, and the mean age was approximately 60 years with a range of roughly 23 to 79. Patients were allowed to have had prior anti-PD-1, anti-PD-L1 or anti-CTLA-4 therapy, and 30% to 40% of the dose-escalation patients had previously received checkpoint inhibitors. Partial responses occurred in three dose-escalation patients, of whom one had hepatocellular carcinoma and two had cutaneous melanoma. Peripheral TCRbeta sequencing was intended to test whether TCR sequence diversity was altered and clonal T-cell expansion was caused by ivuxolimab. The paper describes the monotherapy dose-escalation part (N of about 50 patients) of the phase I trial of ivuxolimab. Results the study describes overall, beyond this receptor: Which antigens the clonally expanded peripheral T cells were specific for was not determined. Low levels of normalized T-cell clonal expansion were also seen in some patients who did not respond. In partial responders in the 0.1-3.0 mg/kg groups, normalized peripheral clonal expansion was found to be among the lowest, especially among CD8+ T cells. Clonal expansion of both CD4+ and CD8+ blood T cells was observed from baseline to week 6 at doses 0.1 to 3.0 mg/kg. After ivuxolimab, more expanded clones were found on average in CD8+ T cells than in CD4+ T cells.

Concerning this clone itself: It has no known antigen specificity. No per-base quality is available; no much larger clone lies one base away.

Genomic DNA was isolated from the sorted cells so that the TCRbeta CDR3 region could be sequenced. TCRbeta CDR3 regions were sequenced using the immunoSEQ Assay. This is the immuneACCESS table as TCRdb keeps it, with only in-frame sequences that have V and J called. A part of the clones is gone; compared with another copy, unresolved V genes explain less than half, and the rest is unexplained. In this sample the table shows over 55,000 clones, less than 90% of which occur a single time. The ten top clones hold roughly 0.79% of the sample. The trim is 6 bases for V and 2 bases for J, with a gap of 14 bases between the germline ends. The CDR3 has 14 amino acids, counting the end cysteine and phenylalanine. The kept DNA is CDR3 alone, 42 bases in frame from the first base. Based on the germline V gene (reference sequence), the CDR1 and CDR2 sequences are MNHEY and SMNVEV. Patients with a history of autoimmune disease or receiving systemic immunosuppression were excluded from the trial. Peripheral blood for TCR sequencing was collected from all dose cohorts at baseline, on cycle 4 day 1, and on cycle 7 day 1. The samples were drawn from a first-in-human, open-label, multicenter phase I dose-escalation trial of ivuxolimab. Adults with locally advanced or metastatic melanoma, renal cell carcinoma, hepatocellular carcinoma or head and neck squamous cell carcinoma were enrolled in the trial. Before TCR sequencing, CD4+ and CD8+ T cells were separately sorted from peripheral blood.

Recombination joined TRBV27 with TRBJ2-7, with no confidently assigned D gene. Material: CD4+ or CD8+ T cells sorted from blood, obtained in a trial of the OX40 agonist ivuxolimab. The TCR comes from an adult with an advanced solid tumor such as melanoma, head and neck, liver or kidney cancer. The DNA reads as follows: TGTGCCAGCAGCCCCCGGCCCAACGCCTACGAGCAGTACTTC. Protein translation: CASSPRPNAYEQYF.